Shown below are 21 T cell receptor beta chains from a single sample sequenced in a study of control samples from healthy donors and cancer patients. Profiled with immunoSEQ multiplex PCR; TCRdb holds only in-frame clones, not every one. The table lists about 77,000 clones, around 92% of them singletons. The sample comprised blood. Every receptor here comes from a woman between 55 and 75 years old in good health.

The chain has TRBV7-9 and TRBJ2-1; 10 bases map to TRBD2. Per the germline V gene, CDR1 is SEHNR and CDR2 is FQNEAQ (reference sequence). This CDR3 is built from 15 residues. V lost 3 bases and J lost 3; bases outside the gene matches: 2. The CDR3 region is CASSFSGRNYNEQFF. CDR3 in DNA: TGTGCCAGCAGCTTTAGCGGGAGGAACTACAATGAGCAGTTCTTC.

The J gene is TRBJ2-7, the V gene TRBV19; TRBD1 matches 7 bases. After removal of 6 bases from V and 4 bases from J, the junction contained 9 bases not matched to a gene. The CDR3 covers 14 residues. Germline values: CDR1 LNHDA, CDR2 SQIVND (reference sequence). As DNA, the CDR3 is TGTGCCAGTAGCCTGGGGGCAGGGGGTTACGAGCAGTACTTC. It translates to CASSLGAGGYEQYF.

The V call is TRBV25-1, the J call TRBJ1-1, with D maybe TRBD1 (6 bases). Trimming took 4 bases from V and 5 from J, leaving 26 bases between them. CDR3 size: 18 residues. Germline CDR1 MGHDK, CDR2 SYGVNS. The DNA of the CDR3 is TGTGCCAGCAGTGCATATTTGGGGGGCAGGGCGACGAGGACTGAAGCTTTCTTT. Encoded protein: CASSAYLGGRATRTEAFF.

The V and J genes are TRBV24-1 and TRBJ2-2, with D hard to call. This CDR3 spans 13 amino acids. Per germline, CDR1 KGHDR and CDR2 SFDVKD. Trimming shortened V by 0 bases and J by 6 bases, and 4 bases separated the two germline ends. Here the CDR3 reads CATSDLTAGELFF. CDR3 sequence (DNA): TGTGCCACCAGTGATTTGACTGCCGGGGAGCTGTTTTTT.

The chain employs TRBV28 and TRBJ2-7; D unclear. Germline lookup yields CDR1 MDHEN and CDR2 SYDVKM. The V end lost 6 bases, the J end lost 5 bases, and 14 bases lay between the germline ends. The CDR3 length is 13 residues. The CDR3 loop reads CASRGARSNEQYF. Written as DNA, the CDR3 is TGTGCCAGCAGGGGTGCGCGTTCCAACGAGCAGTACTTC.

The chain combines TRBV5-4 with TRBJ2-5, with 7 positions matching TRBD1. V lost 2 bases and J lost 1; bases outside the gene matches: 5. The CDR3 consists of 15 residues. Germline V gives CDR1 SGHNT, CDR2 YYREEE (reference sequence). CDR3 sequence reads: CASSLRAGGQETQYF. In DNA form, the CDR3 reads TGTGCCAGCAGCTTAAGGGCAGGGGGCCAAGAGACCCAGTACTTC.

The V and J genes are TRBV28 and TRBJ1-3; D is undetermined. The CDR3 sequence is 15 residues long. The germline V and J ends were trimmed by 6 bases and 4 bases, with 16 bases remaining between them. Germline CDR1 and CDR2: MDHEN and SYDVKM. CDR3 in amino acids: CASSEGEAWGNTIYF. The CDR3 DNA sequence: TGTGCCAGCAGCGAAGGTGAGGCCTGGGGAAACACCATATATTTT. Full variable domain (missing parts from reference TRBV28 and TRBJ1-3): DVKVTQSSRYLVKRTGEKVFLECVQDMDHENMFWYRQDPGLGLRLIYFSYDVKMKEKGDIPEGYSVSREKKERFSLILESASTNQTSMYLCASSEGEAWGNTIYFGEGSWLTVV.

This chain uses TRBV28 with TRBJ1-4, with a weak D call TRBD1 (6 bases). V lost 9 bases to trimming and J lost 8 bases, with 16 bases between them. This CDR3 spans 13 amino acids. Germline values: CDR1 MDHEN, CDR2 SYDVKM. The CDR3 loop reads CASRGVLREKLFF. The DNA of the CDR3 is TGTGCCAGTAGGGGGGTACTAAGGGAAAAACTGTTTTTT.

The V and J genes are TRBV28 and TRBJ2-7, with D uncertain. Trimming stripped 5 bases from V and 4 bases from J, with 9 bases between. This CDR3 contains 12 residues. The germline gives CDR1 MDHEN, CDR2 SYDVKM. CDR3 region: CASSADGYEQYF. The DNA for the CDR3 is TGTGCCAGCAGTGCGGACGGGTACGAGCAGTACTTC.

The V call is TRBV7-2, the J call TRBJ2-3; tentatively, D is TRBD2 (5 bases). The germline V and J ends were trimmed by 1 base and 2 bases, with 10 bases remaining between them. The CDR3 runs 15 residues. Germline loops: CDR1 SGHTA, CDR2 FQGNSA. As DNA, the CDR3 is TGTGCCAGCAGCTTAGGGAGGACCTTCACAGATACGCAGTATTTT. Translated, it gives CASSLGRTFTDTQYF.

This sequence joins TRBV5-1 and TRBJ2-3; D is ambiguous. The V gene's germline CDR1 is SGHRS and CDR2 YFSETQ. The CDR3 consists of 12 residues. The V end was cut by 4 bases, the J end by 5 bases, with 8 bases between. CDR3 loop: CASSPLGDTQYF. DNA of the CDR3: TGCGCCAGCAGCCCGCTGGGAGATACGCAGTATTTT.

The chain links TRBV19 to TRBJ1-5; 8 bases line up with TRBD1. Germline values: CDR1 LNHDA, CDR2 SQIVND (reference sequence). This CDR3 has 16 amino acids. V shed 3 bases and J 7 bases; nucleotides not matched to a gene: 11. CDR3 in amino acids: CASSIQGARSGQPQHF. The CDR3 bases are TGTGCCAGTAGTATTCAGGGGGCGAGATCAGGGCAGCCCCAGCATTTT.

The chain uses TRBV2 and TRBJ2-5, with D perhaps matching TRBD2 (6 bases). Germline V gene data show CDR1 as SNHLY and CDR2 as FYNNEI. This CDR3 has 13 residues. Trimming removed 6 bases from V and 5 bases from J, with 13 bases in between. CDR3 region: CASSRDGGETQYF. The CDR3 DNA reads TGTGCCAGCAGCCGCGACGGAGGGGAGACCCAGTACTTC.

V and J are TRBV30 and TRBJ2-3; 8 bases are shared with TRBD1. The CDR3 runs to 13 residues. The V and J ends lost 2 bases and 4 bases, in that order; junction bases with no gene match: 2. Germline values: CDR1 GTSNPN, CDR2 SVGIG (reference sequence). The CDR3 protein is CAWSPGGADTQYF. CDR3 in DNA: TGTGCCTGGAGTCCAGGGGGCGCAGATACGCAGTATTTT.

The V call is TRBV30, the J call TRBJ2-5, with D perhaps matching TRBD2 (6 bases). Germline V gene data show CDR1 as GTSNPN and CDR2 as SVGIG (reference sequence). The CDR3 sequence is 14 residues long. V lost 0 bases and J 5 bases, leaving 13 bases between the germline ends. CDR3 sequence: CAWSVLAIGETQYF. The CDR3 region has the DNA TGTGCCTGGAGTGTACTAGCCATAGGCGAGACCCAGTACTTC.

V gene TRBV19 combines with J gene TRBJ1-2; D perhaps matches TRBD1 (6 bases). The V end was cut by 5 bases, the J end by 8 bases, with 12 bases between. Germline values: CDR1 LNHDA, CDR2 SQIVND (reference sequence). There are 12 residues in the CDR3. The chain's CDR3 is CASSSNRVGYTF. CDR3 bases: TGTGCCAGTAGTTCCAACAGGGTCGGCTACACCTTC.

The chain joins TRBV4-1 to TRBJ1-1, with a weak D call TRBD1 (5 bases). This CDR3 region has 15 residues. With 3 bases removed from V and 3 bases from J, the gap between germline ends came to 14 bases. Germline loops: CDR1 MGHRA, CDR2 YSYEKL. The CDR3 loop is CASSQPGRWDTEAFF. The CDR3 DNA reads TGCGCCAGCAGCCAGCCGGGGCGCTGGGACACTGAAGCTTTCTTT.

This clone was seen only once. The chain employs TRBV5-8 and TRBJ1-2; no clear D gene. The CDR3 covers 13 residues. V was clipped by 2 bases and J by 7 bases, with 12 bases between them. Germline-derived CDR1 and CDR2 are SGHTS and YDEGEE. CDR3 nucleotides: TGTGCCAGCAGCTTTAGGGCAGTCGGTGGCTACACCTTC. This gives the protein CASSFRAVGGYTF.

This chain links TRBV11-1 with TRBJ2-7; no definite D call. Trimming took 2 bases from V and 3 from J, leaving 8 bases between them. Germline V gene lookup returns CDR1 SGHAT and CDR2 FQDESV (reference sequence). The CDR3 has 13 residues. CDR3 amino acids: CASSLYTNYEQYF. The CDR3 bases are TGTGCCAGCAGCTTATACACAAACTACGAGCAGTACTTC.

The chain couples TRBV24-1 to TRBJ1-2, with 8 bases lining up with TRBD1. Losses at the gene ends were 4 bases for V and 7 bases for J; bases not matched to a gene: 10. Germline CDR1 is KGHDR and CDR2 is SFDVKD. The CDR3 has 15 amino acids. This chain's CDR3 is CATSEKDRVFSGYTF. In DNA form, the CDR3 reads TGTGCCACCAGTGAGAAGGACAGGGTTTTTAGTGGCTACACCTTC.

This clone occurred once. The rearrangement uses TRBV7-2 and TRBJ2-4; D is possibly TRBD1 (6 bases). This CDR3 spans 13 amino acids. With 7 bases removed from V and 5 bases from J, the gap between germline ends came to 12 bases. Germline lookup yields CDR1 SGHTA and CDR2 FQGNSA. The CDR3 nucleotides read TGTGCCAGCATCAAGACAGGAGAAAACATTCAGTACTTC. Translated: CASIKTGENIQYF.